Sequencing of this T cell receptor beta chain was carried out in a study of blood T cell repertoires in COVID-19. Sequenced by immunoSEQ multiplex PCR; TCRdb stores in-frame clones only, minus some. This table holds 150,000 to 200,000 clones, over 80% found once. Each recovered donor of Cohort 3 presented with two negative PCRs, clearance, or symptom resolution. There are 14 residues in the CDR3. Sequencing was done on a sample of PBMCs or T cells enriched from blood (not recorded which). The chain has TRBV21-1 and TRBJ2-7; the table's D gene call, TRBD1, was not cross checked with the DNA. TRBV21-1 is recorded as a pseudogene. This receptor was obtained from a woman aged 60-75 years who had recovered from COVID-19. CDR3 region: CAGHWDSPLHEQYF. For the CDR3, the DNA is TGTGCCGGCCATTGGGACAGTCCCTTGCACGAGCAGTACTTC.